Detailed here is one T cell receptor beta chain. The entry originates in a study of blood T cell repertoires in COVID-19. The J segment lost 5 bases and the V segment lost 8 bases, leaving 15 bases of the junction unmatched. The CDR3 covers 16 residues. Germline V gene data show CDR1 as MDHEN and CDR2 as SYDVKM. The assay was immunoSEQ multiplex PCR, and TCRdb's table has in-frame clones only and misses some. The sample holds 180,000 or so clones, approximately 85% seen once. The source of this sequence is a woman of 80 years or more with acute or convalescent COVID-19. The sequenced material came from peripheral blood. J is TRBJ1-2 and V is TRBV28, with 9 bases aligning to TRBD1. This CDR3 is CASLPSQGQGPYGYTF. The CDR3 DNA reads as TGTGCCAGCTTACCTTCCCAGGGACAGGGCCCTTATGGCTACACCTTC.